This T cell receptor (beta chain) was identified in a study of spatial heterogeneity in lung cancer. Germline lookup yields CDR1 DFQATT and CDR2 SNEGSKA (reference sequence). The CDR3 is 14 amino acids. The germline V and J ends were trimmed by 0 bases and 4 bases, with 12 bases remaining between them. Via MiXCR, TCRdb re-called the 5' RACE reads, giving one row per CDR3 protein. The table lists under 20,000 distinct CDR3 sequences, less than 7.5% of them singletons, with 5.5% to 8% in the top ten. There are many counts of this clonotype. Its specificity is not known. Specified time point: sample taken at primary tumor resection. From tumor, nontumor lung or frozen PBMC, whole RNA was taken unsorted for sequencing. Study-level findings and limits: How many expanded intratumoral alpha and beta TCRs were present tracked the tumor mutation count, which was a count of nonsynonymous mutations.

This TCR derives from a male donor with early-stage non-small cell lung cancer. This sequence joins TRBV20-1 and TRBJ1-1; a weak D match, TRBD1 (5 bases). Material: lung tumor tissue, obtained at surgery. The CDR3 bases are TGCAGTGCTAGAGAGGGACGGAGTCCCACTGAAGCTTTCTTT. This gives the protein CSAREGRSPTEAFF.